Listed below are T cell receptor beta chains from one sample, sequenced in a study of T-cell reconstitution after alpha-beta-depleted transplantation in children. TCRdb analysed the PCR reads with MiXCR anew, one entry per CDR3 protein. The table records some 400,000 distinct CDR3 sequences, 20% of them present only once. Here the sequenced sample was PBMCs from the stem cell graft donor, taken from the stem cell graft. The receptor source for this set is a human donor who donated a stem cell graft to a child with acute myeloid leukemia. Both conserved end residues are part of each CDR3. Each record gives: J gene, V gene, D gene, clone size, CDR3 DNA, CDR3 protein. A D gene is named only where the DNA matches it firmly. Rows may omit the clone size; those that give it use once, few, many or a size class.

j_call: TRBJ2-1; v_call: TRBV29-1; d_call: TRBD2; clone_size: many; cdr3_nt: TGCAGCGTGGAGACTAGCGGGACCGCCCTTGTGCAGTTCTTC; cdr3_aa: CSVETSGTALVQFF
j_call: TRBJ2-7; v_call: TRBV5-6; d_call: .; clone_size: .; cdr3_nt: TGTGCCAGCAGCTTAGGACCAGTCTCGAGGGAGCAGTACTTC; cdr3_aa: CASSLGPVSREQYF
j_call: TRBJ2-7; v_call: TRBV20-1; d_call: TRBD1; clone_size: .; cdr3_nt: TGCAGTGCTACCGCCTCGACAGGGGCAGTCGACGAGCAGTACTTC; cdr3_aa: CSATASTGAVDEQYF
j_call: TRBJ2-5; v_call: TRBV10-3; d_call: TRBD1; clone_size: few; cdr3_nt: TGTGCCATCAGTGAAGTGCCAGGGACAGGACAAGAGACCCAGTACTTC; cdr3_aa: CAISEVPGTGQETQYF
j_call: TRBJ2-1; v_call: TRBV20-1; d_call: TRBD2; clone_size: many; cdr3_nt: TGCAGTGCTAGGATTAGCGGGAGGAATGAGCAGTTCTTC; cdr3_aa: CSARISGRNEQFF
j_call: TRBJ2-5; v_call: TRBV24-1; d_call: .; clone_size: many; cdr3_nt: TGTGCCACCAGTGACGCCAGGGATTTCGAGACCCAGTACTTC; cdr3_aa: CATSDARDFETQYF
j_call: TRBJ2-1; v_call: TRBV24-1; d_call: TRBD2; clone_size: few; cdr3_nt: TGTGCCACCAGCACAACGATCGGCACTAGCGGGATTGGTGAGCAGTTCTTC; cdr3_aa: CATSTTIGTSGIGEQFF
j_call: TRBJ2-3; v_call: TRBV18; d_call: .; clone_size: .; cdr3_nt: TGTGCCAGCTCACCACCGGGCAGAGATGGGCAGTATTTT; cdr3_aa: CASSPPGRDGQYF
j_call: TRBJ2-2; v_call: TRBV29-1; d_call: .; clone_size: .; cdr3_nt: TGCAGCGTTGAAAAGGGGTTTGGCACCGGGGAGCTGTTTTTT; cdr3_aa: CSVEKGFGTGELFF
j_call: TRBJ2-1; v_call: TRBV12-3/TRBV12-4; d_call: .; clone_size: few; cdr3_nt: TGTGCCAGCAGTAACGGACTACTAGAGCAGTTCTTC; cdr3_aa: CASSNGLLEQFF
j_call: TRBJ2-1; v_call: TRBV5-4; d_call: TRBD2; clone_size: .; cdr3_nt: TGTGCCAGCAGCCCGTATGCGCTAGCGGGAGGTTACAATGAGCAGTTCTTC; cdr3_aa: CASSPYALAGGYNEQFF
j_call: TRBJ2-1; v_call: TRBV13; d_call: TRBD2; clone_size: .; cdr3_nt: TGTGCCAGCAGCTCCTCTCGACTAGCGGGTTTCAATGAGCAGTTCTTC; cdr3_aa: CASSSSRLAGFNEQFF
j_call: TRBJ2-3; v_call: TRBV10-3; d_call: TRBD2; clone_size: .; cdr3_nt: TGTGCCATCAGTGCCCCTGTGGTAAGCGGGAGAGATACTAGCACAGATACGCAGTATTTT; cdr3_aa: CAISAPVVSGRDTSTDTQYF
j_call: TRBJ2-3; v_call: TRBV3-1; d_call: .; clone_size: .; cdr3_nt: TGTGCCAGCAGCCAAGAATTGGGAGATACGCAGTATTTT; cdr3_aa: CASSQELGDTQYF
j_call: TRBJ1-1; v_call: TRBV29-1; d_call: .; clone_size: .; cdr3_nt: TGCAGTAATTGGGGGCCAAGGACTGAAGCTTTCTTT; cdr3_aa: CSNWGPRTEAFF
j_call: TRBJ2-7; v_call: TRBV10-2; d_call: TRBD2; clone_size: .; cdr3_nt: TGCGCCACCCAGACTAGCGGGAGTTTCGAGCAGTACTTC; cdr3_aa: CATQTSGSFEQYF
j_call: TRBJ2-3; v_call: TRBV6-6; d_call: .; clone_size: .; cdr3_nt: TGTGCCAGCAGTTACAAGGAGACGGATACGCAGTATTTT; cdr3_aa: CASSYKETDTQYF
j_call: TRBJ2-7; v_call: TRBV28; d_call: .; clone_size: few; cdr3_nt: TGTGCCAGCAGCGCCCCTCTCAAGACGGGGGCCTACGAGCAGTACTTC; cdr3_aa: CASSAPLKTGAYEQYF
j_call: TRBJ2-1; v_call: TRBV20-1; d_call: TRBD2; clone_size: .; cdr3_nt: TGCAGTGCTTCTAGCGGGAGGGCCTTCGATGAGCAGTTCTTC; cdr3_aa: CSASSGRAFDEQFF
j_call: TRBJ2-5; v_call: TRBV2; d_call: .; clone_size: .; cdr3_nt: TGTGCCAGCCGAGCTATCCAAGAGACCCAGTACTTC; cdr3_aa: CASRAIQETQYF
j_call: TRBJ2-1; v_call: TRBV6-1; d_call: TRBD1; clone_size: many; cdr3_nt: TGTGCCAGCAGGACGGGACAGGGGAACAATGAGCAGTTCTTC; cdr3_aa: CASRTGQGNNEQFF
j_call: TRBJ2-7; v_call: TRBV7-9; d_call: .; clone_size: .; cdr3_nt: TGTGCCAGCAGCCCCGGGACTCACGCCTATGAGCAGTACTTC; cdr3_aa: CASSPGTHAYEQYF
j_call: TRBJ2-1; v_call: TRBV29-1; d_call: .; clone_size: few; cdr3_nt: TGCAGCGTGCGGGCCGAGGGGGGAGCGCAGTTCTTC; cdr3_aa: CSVRAEGGAQFF
j_call: TRBJ2-7; v_call: TRBV4-1; d_call: .; clone_size: .; cdr3_nt: TGCGCCAGCAGCCAAGTTCTACTTTACGAGCAGTACTTC; cdr3_aa: CASSQVLLYEQYF
j_call: TRBJ2-1; v_call: TRBV4-2; d_call: .; clone_size: .; cdr3_nt: TGTGCCAGCAGCCAAAAAGGGGGTAGCGGAGAAAATCACTACAATGAGCAGTTCTTC; cdr3_aa: CASSQKGGSGENHYNEQFF
j_call: TRBJ2-1; v_call: TRBV29-1; d_call: .; clone_size: many; cdr3_nt: TGCAGCGTTGAATGGATGACGAGCTCCTACAATGAGCAGTTCTTC; cdr3_aa: CSVEWMTSSYNEQFF
j_call: TRBJ2-5; v_call: TRBV20-1; d_call: .; clone_size: .; cdr3_nt: TGCAGTGCTCGGACCTTCCGGGATCCTCGGAGGGAGACCCAGTACTTC; cdr3_aa: CSARTFRDPRRETQYF
j_call: TRBJ2-5; v_call: TRBV28; d_call: TRBD2; clone_size: .; cdr3_nt: TGTGCCAGCAGTTTCCCGGGGGGTTGGGAGACCCAGTACTTC; cdr3_aa: CASSFPGGWETQYF
j_call: TRBJ2-5; v_call: TRBV4-3; d_call: .; clone_size: .; cdr3_nt: TGCGCCAGCAGCCAAGAGTTCGTACAAGAGACCCAGTACTTC; cdr3_aa: CASSQEFVQETQYF
j_call: TRBJ1-2; v_call: TRBV19; d_call: .; clone_size: .; cdr3_nt: TGTGCCAGTAGTATGGAATTGGATGGCTACACCTTC; cdr3_aa: CASSMELDGYTF
j_call: TRBJ2-7; v_call: TRBV12-3/TRBV12-4; d_call: .; clone_size: few; cdr3_nt: TGTGCCAGCAGTTTGGGTGGGAGGCAGTGGTACGAGCAGTACTTC; cdr3_aa: CASSLGGRQWYEQYF
j_call: TRBJ2-2; v_call: TRBV6-2/TRBV6-3; d_call: .; clone_size: few; cdr3_nt: TGTGCCAGCCTCGGCGGGGCCGGGGAGCTGTTTTTT; cdr3_aa: CASLGGAGELFF
j_call: TRBJ2-3; v_call: TRBV7-2; d_call: .; clone_size: many; cdr3_nt: TGTGCCAGCAGCTTAGAAGGTAGTAGCACAGATACGCAGTATTTT; cdr3_aa: CASSLEGSSTDTQYF
j_call: TRBJ2-7; v_call: TRBV5-1; d_call: .; clone_size: .; cdr3_nt: TGCGCCAGCAGCTTGGACCAGAGCTACGAGCAGTACTTC; cdr3_aa: CASSLDQSYEQYF
j_call: TRBJ2-7; v_call: TRBV12-3/TRBV12-4; d_call: TRBD1; clone_size: .; cdr3_nt: TGTGCCAGCAGTTTTTTAGGGGGCTTCTACGAGCAGTACTTC; cdr3_aa: CASSFLGGFYEQYF